This is a list of T cell receptor beta chains from one sample in a study of blood T cell repertoires in COVID-19. Generated by immunoSEQ multiplex PCR, the TCRdb table keeps only in-frame clones and is missing some. This repertoire shows over 250,000 clones, about 89% found once; its top ten account for over 2%. The sample consisted of peripheral blood. The receptor source for this set is a woman aged 25 to 39 with COVID-19, enrolled during active disease. Each CDR3 is given with its conserved first and last residue. D genes are given only for firm matches.

v_call: TRBV9; d_call: TRBD2; j_call: TRBJ2-1; cdr3_nt: TGTGCCAGCAGCGTTCCCAATGACATAGCGGGAGGGGATGAGCAGTTCTTC; cdr3_aa: CASSVPNDIAGGDEQFF
v_call: TRBV18; d_call: -; j_call: TRBJ1-5; cdr3_nt: TGTGCCAGCTCACCGGACAACAATCAGCCCCAGCATTTT; cdr3_aa: CASSPDNNQPQHF
v_call: TRBV6-5; d_call: -; j_call: TRBJ1-2; cdr3_nt: TGTGCCAGCAGCAGTCAGAGGCAGCTATATGGCTACACCTTC; cdr3_aa: CASSSQRQLYGYTF
v_call: TRBV5-1; d_call: -; j_call: TRBJ2-3; cdr3_nt: TGCGCCAGCAGCTCCAACCCGGGACTGCGCACAGATACGCAGTATTTT; cdr3_aa: CASSSNPGLRTDTQYF
v_call: TRBV6-5; d_call: -; j_call: TRBJ1-2; cdr3_nt: TGTGCCAGCAGTTACGAGGACAGAATCTATGGCTACACCTTC; cdr3_aa: CASSYEDRIYGYTF
v_call: TRBV27; d_call: TRBD1; j_call: TRBJ1-6; cdr3_nt: TGTGCCAGCACTCAAGGTTGGGGACAGGGAGGCAATTCACCCCTCCACTTT; cdr3_aa: CASTQGWGQGGNSPLHF
v_call: TRBV6-2/TRBV6-3; d_call: TRBD1; j_call: TRBJ1-5; cdr3_nt: TGTGCCAGCAGCGGCGGGACAGGTAGCAATCAGCCCCAGCATTTT; cdr3_aa: CASSGGTGSNQPQHF
v_call: TRBV18; d_call: TRBD1; j_call: TRBJ1-3; cdr3_nt: TGTGCCAGCTCGGCGGACAGGCCAAGGGGAAACACCATATATTTT; cdr3_aa: CASSADRPRGNTIYF
v_call: TRBV3-1/TRBV3-2; d_call: TRBD1; j_call: TRBJ1-2; cdr3_nt: TGTGCCAGCAGGAGACAGGGTTCGGGCTACACCTTC; cdr3_aa: CASRRQGSGYTF
v_call: TRBV19; d_call: -; j_call: TRBJ1-5; cdr3_nt: TGTGCCAGTAGTATTAGCGGGGCCGGTCAGCCCCAGCATTTT; cdr3_aa: CASSISGAGQPQHF
v_call: TRBV6-5; d_call: -; j_call: TRBJ1-2; cdr3_nt: TGTGCCAGCAGTTATACCAGACTCTATGGCTACACCTTC; cdr3_aa: CASSYTRLYGYTF